A selection of T cell receptor beta chains follows, all from one sample in a study of blood T cell repertoires in COVID-19. The method was immunoSEQ multiplex PCR; TCRdb's version includes in-frame clones alone and lacks a portion of them. The sample has tens of thousands of clones; 70% to 90% are singletons. Specimen: peripheral blood. These receptor sequences come from a man between 60 and 75 years old with acute or convalescent COVID-19. The CDR3 runs from the conserved cysteine through the conserved F or W. D genes are given only for firm matches. Expanded clones are given a class, and other clones once, few, many or no size at all.

TRBJ1-3 - TRBV28 - TGTGCCAGCAGTTTATCGGTGTTACGAGGAAACACCATATATTTT CASSLSVLRGNTIYF
TRBJ2-2 - TRBV18 once TGTGCCAGCTCCCCTCCGACTGGGACCGGGGAGCTGTTTTTT CASSPPTGTGELFF
TRBJ2-1 TRBD2 TRBV14 - TGTGCCAGCAGCCAAGGATCGGGACTAGCGGGGGGGCAAGCACTCAGTGAGCAGTTCTTC CASSQGSGLAGGQALSEQFF
TRBJ2-2 TRBD2 TRBV10-3 few TGTGCCATCAGTGAGTGGAGTAGCGGGGTCGATAACACCGGGGAGCTGTTTTTT CAISEWSSGVDNTGELFF
TRBJ1-2 - TRBV21-1 - TGTGCCAGCAGCAAAGTGGGACAGGGGTGCTATGGCTACACCTTC CASSKVGQGCYGYTF
TRBJ2-7 - TRBV27 - TGTGCCAGCAGTTTCCCTAACTCCTACGAGCAGTACTTC CASSFPNSYEQYF
TRBJ2-3 TRBD1 TRBV29-1 once TGCAGCGTTTCGCAGGGGGTGACAGATACGCAGTATTTT CSVSQGVTDTQYF
TRBJ1-2 TRBD1 TRBV6-5 - TGTGCCAGCAGCTCACAGGGGGCGAACTATGGCTACACCTTC CASSSQGANYGYTF
TRBJ1-3 - TRBV12-3/TRBV12-4 - TGTGCCAGCACCTTCCGGGAAGGAAACACCATATATTTT CASTFREGNTIYF
TRBJ2-1 TRBD2 TRBV25-1 - TGTGCCAGCAGTGGGGGGGGAGCAGGCTCCTACAATGAGCAGTTCTTC CASSGGGAGSYNEQFF
TRBJ2-2 TRBD2 TRBV12-5 - TGTGCTAGTGGGTGGGAGGGCACCGGGGAGCTGTTTTTT CASGWEGTGELFF
TRBJ1-2 TRBD1 TRBV6-5 - TGTGCCAGCGGAACAGGGGCCCGAGCTAACTATGGCTACACCTTC CASGTGARANYGYTF
TRBJ2-5 TRBD2 TRBV12-5 - TGTGCTAGTGGGCGGACTAGCGGGGGCCTTATGCGAGAGACCCAGTACTTC CASGRTSGGLMRETQYF
TRBJ2-5 - TRBV19 few TGTGCCAGTAGTATGAACCAGGGAGAGACCCAGTACTTC CASSMNQGETQYF
TRBJ1-2 - TRBV2 - TGTGCCAGCAAGGAAGACTCTAACTATGGCTACACCTTC CASKEDSNYGYTF
TRBJ2-3 TRBD1 TRBV7-9 - TGTGCCAGCAGCGCAGGACAGGACACAGATACGCAGTATTTT CASSAGQDTDTQYF
TRBJ1-2 TRBD1 TRBV25-1 few TGTGCCAGCAGTGACCACAGGGGAAGAGGCTATGGCTACACCTTC CASSDHRGRGYGYTF
TRBJ2-4 TRBD2 TRBV5-6 - TGTGCCAGCAGCTTGGGACTAGCGGGGCTTTTGGGAAACATTCAGTACTTC CASSLGLAGLLGNIQYF
TRBJ1-3 - TRBV7-9 - TGTGCCAGCAGCTTCGGGGAGGCTGGAAACACCATATATTTT CASSFGEAGNTIYF
TRBJ2-7 - TRBV5-6 - TGTGCCAGCAGAAGGCAGGGCGCCTACGAGCAGTACTTC CASRRQGAYEQYF
TRBJ1-1 TRBD1 TRBV3-1/TRBV3-2 - TGTGCCAGCAGCCCCCGAGGACAGGCGAACACTGAAGCTTTCTTT CASSPRGQANTEAFF
TRBJ1-2 - TRBV19 once TGTGCCAGTAGTACCCTCGGCCAGCTGGGCGGCTACACCTTC CASSTLGQLGGYTF
TRBJ2-5 TRBD2 TRBV2 - TGTGCCAGCAGTCGGACTAGCGGGGGTTCGCAGACCCAGTACTTC CASSRTSGGSQTQYF
TRBJ1-2 - TRBV5-1 - TGCGCCAGCAGCTTGTCCAGGGGCGACTATGGCTACACCTTC CASSLSRGDYGYTF
TRBJ2-3 TRBD1 TRBV5-5 few TGTGCCAGCAGCTTGGGACAGGGCGCTAGCACAGATACGCAGTATTTT CASSLGQGASTDTQYF
TRBJ1-1 TRBD1 TRBV7-3 few TGTGCCAGCAGCTTTCTAGGGGGCAGTAACACTGAAGCTTTCTTT CASSFLGGSNTEAFF